Each of the 11 T cell receptor beta chains below was sequenced from the same sample in a study of T cells in Graves' hyperthyroidism and ophthalmopathy. RNA transcripts served as the template for amplifying TCR beta CDR3 regions. HTBI primers were employed in a first-round RT-PCR of the TCR CDR3. TCRdb reanalysed the multiplex PCR reads using MiXCR and keeps one entry per CDR3 protein. Here the sample spans about 480,000 distinct CDR3 sequences, less than 25% being singletons. Material for sequencing was blood. These receptors were collected from a woman in her twenties or thirties with Graves' ophthalmopathy.

The CDR3 coding sequence is TGTGCCAGCAGCTTCCAGGAGACCGGGGAGCTGTTTTTT. This codes for CASSFQETGELFF. V gene TRBV13 combines with J gene TRBJ2-2; D ambiguous. This CDR3 is 13 amino acids long. Trimming pared 3 bases from V and 5 bases from J, leaving 7 bases between. Germline CDR1 and CDR2: PRHDT and FYEKMQ (reference sequence).

This clonotype has a count of ten or more. A read error is possible here, since a much larger clone lies one base away. The V and J genes are TRBV30 and TRBJ2-5; the D gene could be TRBD1 or TRBD2 (5 bases each). The germline V gene encodes CDR1 GTSNPN and CDR2 SVGIG (reference sequence). With 0 bases removed from V and 4 bases from J, the gap between germline ends came to 15 bases. The CDR3 has 15 residues. CDR3: CAWSVWGSSRETQYF. For the CDR3, the DNA is TGTGCCTGGAGTGTATGGGGGAGTTCTAGAGAGACCCAGTACTTC.

V is TRBV9 and J is TRBJ1-5; D is perhaps TRBD1 (5 bases). V was pared by 3 bases and J by 0 bases, with 10 bases between. The germline V gene encodes CDR1 SGDLS and CDR2 YYNGEE. The CDR3 has 15 amino acids. The CDR3 sequence: CASSGGWDSNQPQHF. CDR3 bases: TGTGCCAGCAGCGGGGGGTGGGATAGCAATCAGCCCCAGCATTTT.

This clonotype was detected ten times or more. The rearrangement links TRBV12-5 to TRBJ2-5, with 7 nucleotides matching TRBD1. This CDR3 comprises 12 residues. Germline CDR1 reads LGHNT; CDR2 reads FRNRAP. J gave up 5 bases and V 5 bases, and 2 bases lay outside the gene matches. The DNA for the CDR3 is TGTGCTAGTGGTACAGGGGTGGAGACCCAGTACTTC. Protein: CASGTGVETQYF.

This clonotype was seen repeatedly, ten times or more. CDR3 amino acids: CSARERSGAPLHF. CDR3 nucleotides: TGCAGTGCTAGAGAGAGGTCAGGAGCCCCCCTCCACTTT. The chain carries TRBV20-1 and TRBJ1-6, with D unresolved. V lost 0 bases and J 13 bases, leaving 13 bases between the germline ends. Per germline, CDR1 DFQATT and CDR2 SNEGSKA (reference sequence). This CDR3 has 13 residues.

This clonotype has a count of ten or more. The junction does not match germline at one end; this may be a read error. The chain has TRBV5-1 and TRBJ1-5, with TRBD1 matching over 8 bases. CDR1 and CDR2 from the germline V gene are SGHRS and YFSETQ. The CDR3 has 14 amino acids. As DNA, the CDR3 is TGTGCCAGCAGCCTTGGGACAGGTAATCAGCCCCAGCATTTT. Encoded protein: CASSLGTGNQPQHF.

With respect to this clonotype: A junction boundary mismatches the germline segment, possibly from a read error. The V call is TRBV27, the J call TRBJ2-2; D gene ambiguous. The CDR3 length is 15 residues. The V gene's germline CDR1 is MNHEY and CDR2 SMNVEV (reference sequence). CDR3 sequence reads: CVSSLWRGNTGELFF. CDR3 nucleotide sequence: TGTGTCAGCAGTTTATGGCGAGGGAACACCGGGGAGCTGTTTTTT.

This chain uses TRBV4-1 with TRBJ1-2; no definite D call. Germline CDR1 reads MGHRA; CDR2 reads YSYEKL. The CDR3 runs to 17 residues. V lost 0 bases to trimming and J lost 7 bases, with 21 bases between them. Here the CDR3 reads CASSQEDSRAAYRGYTF. The CDR3 region has the DNA TGCGCCAGCAGCCAAGAAGACTCACGGGCAGCTTACCGTGGCTACACCTTC.

The V call is TRBV6-4, the J call TRBJ1-1; D might be TRBD1 (6 bases). V lost 2 bases, J lost 2 bases, and 15 bases lay in between. This CDR3 is built from 16 residues. Per germline, CDR1 MRHNA and CDR2 SNTAGT. CDR3 amino acids: CASSDGDKDRNTEAFF. The CDR3 DNA sequence: TGTGCCAGCAGTGACGGGGATAAGGACAGAAACACTGAAGCTTTCTTT.

At least ten counts were recorded for this clonotype. The rearrangement uses TRBV20-1 and TRBJ1-2; D call uncertain. This CDR3 is 16 amino acids long. CDR1 and CDR2 (germline): DFQATT, SNEGSKA (reference sequence). Trimming stripped 6 bases from V and 6 bases from J, with 26 bases between. The CDR3 loop reads CSASNRPTTYINGYTF. For the CDR3, the DNA is TGCAGTGCCTCGAACCGTCCTACCACTTATATAAATGGCTACACCTTC.

Remarks on this clonotype: Relative to the germline gene, one junction end is altered; a read error may explain this. CDR3 sequence (DNA): TGCGCCGGCAGCTTGGGGGGGCCAAGTAGCTCCTATAATTCACCCCTCCACTTT. Protein product: CAGSLGGPSSSYNSPLHF. V gene TRBV5-1 combines with J gene TRBJ1-6, with a tentative D call TRBD1 (6 bases). Looked up from germline, CDR1 is SGHRS and CDR2 is YFSETQ. The CDR3 has 18 amino acids. Together with reference TRBV5-1 and TRBJ1-6, the CDR3 gives the full variable domain: KAGVTQTPRYLIKTRGQQVTLSCSPISGHRSVSWYQQTPGQGLQFLFEYFSETQRNKGNFPGRFSGRQFSNSRSEMNVSTLELGDSALYLCAGSLGGPSSSYNSPLHFGNGTRLTVT.